The 19 T cell receptor beta chains listed next were all sequenced from one sample in a study of T-cell memory formation after mild COVID-19. TCRdb ran MiXCR on the 5' RACE reads and lists one entry per CDR3 protein. The data hold about 55,000 distinct CDR3 sequences, with approximately 9.5% observed a single time. Sequenced: PBMCs or a T cell subset sorted from them (not recorded which). These receptors were taken from a man younger than 35 who had mild COVID-19 (a few samples of this study predate the infection). Cell type and time point are not known.

This clonotype has only a few counts. The chain combines TRBV7-9 with TRBJ2-5, with D tentatively TRBD2 (5 bases). The CDR3 has 17 amino acids. V gave up 3 bases and J gave up 1 base, with 18 bases separating them. Germline CDR1 SEHNR, CDR2 FQNEAQ (reference sequence). In DNA form, the CDR3 reads TGTGCCAGCAGCTTCGGCCTATCCGGCGCGGGCCAAGAGACCCAGTACTTC. It translates to CASSFGLSGAGQETQYF.

The V call is TRBV6-2 or TRBV6-3, the J call TRBJ2-6; 9 bases are shared with TRBD1. Per the germline V gene, CDR1 is MNHEY and CDR2 is SVGEGT. V shed 8 bases and J 4 bases; nucleotides not matched to a gene: 6. CDR3 length: 15 amino acids. CDR3 loop: CASGHRGLGANVLTF. The CDR3 DNA reads as TGTGCCAGCGGACACAGGGGGCTCGGGGCCAACGTCCTGACTTTC.

This clonotype came up a few times. The chain uses TRBV30 and TRBJ2-3, with a possible D match to TRBD2 (5 bases). CDR1 and CDR2 from the germline V gene are GTSNPN and SVGIG (reference sequence). The CDR3 extends over 13 amino acids. V was trimmed by 1 base and J by 1 base, leaving 6 bases between them. In DNA form, the CDR3 reads TGTGCCTGGAGTGGAGGGCGCACAGATACGCAGTATTTT. Translation: CAWSGGRTDTQYF. The full variable domain, completed using reference TRBV30 and TRBJ2-3, is SQTIHQWPATLVQPVGSPLSLECTVEGTSNPNLYWYRQAAGRGLQLLFYSVGIGQISSEVPQNLSASRPQDRQFILSSKKLLLSDSGFYLCAWSGGRTDTQYFGPGTRLTVL.

This clonotype was counted only a few times. V and J are TRBV18 and TRBJ2-7; possibly TRBD1 or TRBD2 for D (5 bases each). Germline V gene lookup returns CDR1 KGHSH and CDR2 LQKENI. V lost 5 bases and J 3 bases, leaving 14 bases between the germline ends. The CDR3 runs 14 residues. CDR3 amino acids: CASSSGPELYEQYF. The CDR3 DNA reads as TGTGCCAGCTCATCGGGACCGGAACTCTACGAGCAGTACTTC.

This clonotype was found many times. The chain has TRBV5-1 and TRBJ2-1; 11 positions agree with TRBD1. Germline loops: CDR1 SGHRS, CDR2 YFSETQ. J lost 4 bases, V lost 3 bases, and 3 bases had no gene match. This CDR3 is built from 15 residues. CDR3 protein: CASSWTGGSYNEQFF. The CDR3 bases are TGCGCCAGCAGCTGGACAGGGGGCAGTTACAATGAGCAGTTCTTC.

The chain is built from TRBV7-6 and TRBJ2-1; D might be TRBD1 or TRBD2, each matching 6 bases. CDR1 SGHVS and CDR2 FNYEAQ come from the germline V gene. V lost 1 base to trimming and J lost 7 bases, with 14 bases between them. The CDR3 runs 15 residues. This CDR3 is CASSLGPGAGNEQFF. The DNA of the CDR3 is TGTGCCAGCAGCTTAGGGCCGGGGGCCGGGAATGAGCAGTTCTTC.

The chain's CDR3 is CASAEGLAGEETQYF. The CDR3 coding sequence is TGTGCCAGCGCGGAGGGACTAGCGGGGGAAGAGACCCAGTACTTC. The V and J genes are TRBV5-4 and TRBJ2-5; 14 bases agree with TRBD2. V dropped 7 bases and J dropped 3; count of bases not matched to a gene: 5. CDR1 is SGHNT and CDR2 is YYREEE in the germline V gene (reference sequence). This CDR3 spans 15 amino acids.

The chain links TRBV15 to TRBJ1-2, with D hard to call. CDR3 length: 13 amino acids. Germline values: CDR1 LNHNV, CDR2 YYDKDF (reference sequence). V shed 5 bases and J shed 2 bases, with 9 bases lying between them. CDR3 DNA: TGTGCCACCAGCGGAATTGGGAACTATGGCTACACCTTC. This gives the protein CATSGIGNYGYTF.

The rearrangement uses TRBV4-2 and TRBJ1-1, with D perhaps TRBD1 (6 bases). V lost 1 base and J lost 1, with 7 bases in between. The germline CDR1 and CDR2 sequences are LGHNA and YNFKEQ. CDR3 size: 14 residues. CDR3 region: CASSQGGPNTEAFF. CDR3 coding DNA: TGTGCCAGCAGCCAAGGGGGGCCGAACACTGAAGCTTTCTTT.

This clonotype was recorded a few times. The V and J genes are TRBV27 and TRBJ2-7; the D gene could be TRBD1 or TRBD2 (5 bases each). This CDR3 comprises 15 residues. Germline V gives CDR1 MNHEY, CDR2 SMNVEV (reference sequence). The germline V and J ends were trimmed by 5 bases and 0 bases, with 14 bases remaining between them. The CDR3 coding sequence is TGTGCCAGCAGTCCTCTGGGACGGACCTCCTACGAGCAGTACTTC. This translates into CASSPLGRTSYEQYF.

This chain's CDR3 is CASSPGLRNTEAFF. The DNA for the CDR3 is TGTGCCAGCAGCCCTGGACTGAGGAACACTGAAGCTTTCTTT. The chain recombines TRBV6-5 with TRBJ1-1, with unresolved D. The V gene lost 6 bases and the J gene lost 1 base, with 12 bases spanning the gap. There are 14 residues in the CDR3. Germline V gene sequence: CDR1 MNHEY, CDR2 SVGAGI.

The table lists this clonotype with a few counts. The J gene is TRBJ1-1, the V gene TRBV5-1, with 7 bases matching TRBD1. CDR3 size: 14 residues. V gave up 3 bases and J gave up 0 bases; unmatched junction bases: 2. The germline V gene has CDR1 SGHRS and CDR2 YFSETQ. The CDR3 loop is CASSSTGMNTEAFF. CDR3 bases: TGCGCCAGCAGCTCGACAGGGATGAACACTGAAGCTTTCTTT.

This sequence joins TRBV6-2 or TRBV6-3 and TRBJ2-7; D possibly corresponds to TRBD1 (6 bases). The germline CDR1 and CDR2 sequences are MNHEY and SVGEGT. Trimming took 9 bases from V and 2 from J, leaving 14 bases between them. The CDR3 has 13 amino acids. This chain's CDR3 is CASDTGFTYEQYF. The CDR3 nucleotides are TGTGCCAGTGATACAGGGTTCACCTACGAGCAGTACTTC.

This clonotype has a handful of counts. The chain is built from TRBV4-3 and TRBJ2-3; D uncertain. This CDR3 region has 14 residues. Trimming removed 4 bases at V and 5 bases at J, with 13 bases between. The germline CDR1 and CDR2 sequences are LGHNA and YSLEER. CDR3 loop: CASSPVGRRDTQYF. CDR3 nucleotide sequence: TGCGCCAGCAGCCCGGTGGGCAGGAGAGATACGCAGTATTTT.

This clonotype was detected only a few times. The chain recombines TRBV7-2 with TRBJ2-4, with unresolved D. The germline V gene has CDR1 SGHTA and CDR2 FQGNSA. V gave up 6 bases and J gave up 0 bases, with 12 bases separating them. This CDR3 comprises 15 residues. The CDR3 DNA reads as TGTGCCAGCAGTTACCAGCCCTTAGCCAAAAACATTCAGTACTTC. This gives the protein CASSYQPLAKNIQYF.

This clonotype has just a few counts. The J gene is TRBJ2-5, the V gene TRBV7-2, with 8 bases lining up with TRBD1. Germline CDR1 reads SGHTA; CDR2 reads FQGNSA. CDR3 length equals 14 residues. V trimming: 4 bases; J trimming: 5 bases; junction bases outside the gene matches: 6. The CDR3 sequence: CASSSLDRAETQYF. The CDR3 bases are TGTGCCAGCAGCTCCCTGGACAGGGCCGAGACCCAGTACTTC.

This clonotype has only a few counts. The V gene is TRBV6-2 or TRBV6-3, the J gene TRBJ2-3; the D is unclear. The germline V gene encodes CDR1 MNHEY and CDR2 SVGEGT. Trimming left V 2 bases short and J 5 bases short, with 5 bases between. This CDR3 has 12 residues. The CDR3 region is CASSYAKDTQYF. The DNA for the CDR3 is TGTGCCAGCAGTTACGCCAAAGATACGCAGTATTTT.

This clonotype has just a few counts. This chain connects TRBV5-1 to TRBJ2-3, with 7 positions matching TRBD1. The CDR3 has 16 amino acids. The V and J ends lost 0 bases and 3 bases, in that order; junction bases with no gene match: 7. Germline V lookup: CDR1 SGHRS, CDR2 YFSETQ. The CDR3 here is CASSLGQGRSTDTQYF. CDR3 DNA sequence: TGCGCCAGCAGCTTGGGACAGGGTCGGTCGACAGATACGCAGTATTTT. Full variable domain (outside the CDR3, taken from reference TRBV5-1 and TRBJ2-3): KAGVTQTPRYLIKTRGQQVTLSCSPISGHRSVSWYQQTPGQGLQFLFEYFSETQRNKGNFPGRFSGRQFSNSRSEMNVSTLELGDSALYLCASSLGQGRSTDTQYFGPGTRLTVL.

In this sample, this clonotype turned up many times. V and J are TRBV5-6 and TRBJ2-5; D may correspond to TRBD1 or TRBD2 (5 bases each). Germline CDR1 SGHDT, CDR2 YYEEEE. The V end lost 4 bases, the J end lost 2 bases, and 9 bases lay between the germline ends. The CDR3 is 13 residues long. CDR3 bases: TGTGCCAGCAGCCGGGGACGTCAAGAGACCCAGTACTTC. Its protein is CASSRGRQETQYF.